The 18 T cell receptor beta chains below all came from one sample that was sequenced in a study of blood T cell repertoires in COVID-19. Libraries were prepared by immunoSEQ multiplex PCR; TCRdb keeps only in-frame clonotypes and omits some of them. The table includes about 300,000 clones, about nine tenths detected once. Sequenced material: PBMCs or T cells enriched from blood (not recorded which). The receptor source for this set is a man younger than 40 who had recovered from COVID-19.

The chain has TRBV14 and TRBJ1-2, with a weak D call TRBD1 (5 bases). V was clipped by 2 bases and J by 7 bases, with 20 bases between them. CDR3 length: 16 residues. CDR1 is SGHDN, CDR2 FVKESK, per germline. The DNA of the CDR3 is TGTGCCAGCAGCCAACAGGACGGGGGATTTGTGGGTGGCTACACCTTC. Its protein is CASSQQDGGFVGGYTF. The full variable domain, with the rest looked up from reference TRBV14 and TRBJ1-2, is EAGVTQFPSHSVIEKGQTVTLRCDPISGHDNLYWYRRVMGKEIKFLLHFVKESKQDESGMPNNRFLAERTGGTYSTLKVQPAELEDSGVYFCASSQQDGGFVGGYTFGSGTRLTVV.

The gene calls are TRBV6-5 and TRBJ2-7, with D maybe TRBD1 (6 bases). V was trimmed by 7 bases and J by 2 bases, leaving 18 bases between them. CDR1 and CDR2 (germline): MNHEY, SVGAGI. The CDR3 totals 15 residues. Written as DNA, the CDR3 is TGTGCCAGCATGCCAAGGACAGACCTAGCCTACGAGCAGTACTTC. This gives the protein CASMPRTDLAYEQYF.

With respect to this clone: The same CDR3 can be traced to other DNA sequences in this sample. The chain recombines TRBV3-1 (or the pseudogene TRBV3-2) with TRBJ1-2, with D maybe TRBD1 (6 bases). The germline V gene has CDR1 LGHDT and CDR2 YNNKEL (reference sequence). Between the trimmed V and J ends, which lost 0 bases and 8 bases, there was a span of 10 bases. CDR3 size: 13 residues. DNA of the CDR3: TGTGCCAGCAGCCAAGAGGGGGCGAGGGGCTACACCTTC. Its protein is CASSQEGARGYTF.

The rearrangement uses TRBV24-1 and TRBJ1-6; no definite D call. Germline loops: CDR1 KGHDR, CDR2 SFDVKD. This CDR3 contains 12 residues. The V and J ends lost 4 bases and 11 bases respectively, with 8 bases between them. CDR3 coding DNA: TGTGCCACCAGTGACGGCGGAACACCCCTCCACTTT. This codes for CATSDGGTPLHF.

The J gene is TRBJ2-1, the V gene TRBV7-9; TRBD2 matches at 9 bases. J lost 2 bases, V lost 4 bases, and 0 bases had no gene match. Looked up from germline, CDR1 is SEHNR and CDR2 is FQNEAQ (reference sequence). The CDR3 runs to 14 residues. CDR3: CASSWTSAYNEQFF. CDR3 nucleotide sequence: TGTGCCAGCAGCTGGACTAGCGCCTACAATGAGCAGTTCTTC.

V is TRBV11-2 and J is TRBJ2-3; no reliable D call. Germline V lookup: CDR1 SGHAT, CDR2 FQNNGV. Trimming removed 3 bases from V and 5 bases from J, with 9 bases in between. The CDR3 totals 13 residues. The CDR3 DNA sequence: TGTGCCAGCAGCTTTATATCAGGAGATACGCAGTATTTT. Encoded protein: CASSFISGDTQYF.

The rearrangement uses TRBV5-4 and TRBJ1-3; D gene ambiguous. CDR3 size: 15 residues. The germline V and J ends were trimmed by 0 bases and 0 bases, with 7 bases remaining between them. From germline, CDR1 is SGHNT and CDR2 YYREEE (reference sequence). CDR3 loop: CASSLGQYSGNTIYF. The CDR3, as DNA: TGTGCCAGCAGCTTGGGACAATACTCTGGAAACACCATATATTTT. Full variable domain (rest looked up from reference TRBV5-4 and TRBJ1-3): ETGVTQSPTHLIKTRGQQVTLRCSSQSGHNTVSWYQQALGQGPQFIFQYYREEENGRGNFPPRFSGLQFPNYSSELNVNALELDDSALYLCASSLGQYSGNTIYFGEGSWLTVV.

The V call is TRBV30, the J call TRBJ2-2; 9 bases map to TRBD1. The CDR3 spans 14 residues. CDR1 GTSNPN and CDR2 SVGIG come from the germline V gene (reference sequence). V shed 8 bases and J 2 bases; nucleotides not matched to a gene: 6. The CDR3 sequence: CAQTQGANTGELFF. CDR3 in DNA: TGTGCCCAGACACAGGGGGCCAACACCGGGGAGCTGTTTTTT.

The gene calls are TRBV3-1 (or the pseudogene TRBV3-2) and TRBJ1-1; 12 positions match TRBD1. Germline V lookup: CDR1 LGHDT, CDR2 YNNKEL (reference sequence). J lost 10 bases, V lost 4 bases, and 13 bases had no gene match. The CDR3 has 16 amino acids. The CDR3 DNA is TGTGCCAGCAGCCGACGGGGACAGGGGGCGTCCGTGATAGCTTTCTTT. It codes for CASSRRGQGASVIAFF.

The V gene is TRBV7-2, the J gene TRBJ2-5; D unclear. V lost 2 bases, J lost 5 bases, and 15 bases lay in between. Germline values: CDR1 SGHTA, CDR2 FQGNSA. CDR3 size: 15 residues. The CDR3 sequence is CASSLLGRWLETQYF. CDR3 nucleotides: TGTGCCAGCAGCTTATTGGGCCGCTGGTTGGAGACCCAGTACTTC.

The chain is built from TRBV3-1 (or the pseudogene TRBV3-2) and TRBJ2-5; 7 bases line up with TRBD1. In germline, CDR1 is LGHDT, CDR2 YNNKEL (reference sequence). J was trimmed by 4 bases and V by 5 bases; bases with no gene match: 13. The CDR3 is 16 amino acids. The CDR3 is CASSTERGRFGETQYF. The CDR3 nucleotides are TGTGCCAGCAGCACCGAGAGGGGGCGATTTGGAGAGACCCAGTACTTC.

The chain recombines TRBV6-2 or TRBV6-3 with TRBJ1-2; tentative D call: TRBD1 (5 bases). The V end was cut by 5 bases, the J end by 0 bases, with 7 bases between. Per the germline V gene, CDR1 is MNHEY and CDR2 is SVGEGT. The CDR3 is made up of 13 amino acids. CDR3 DNA: TGTGCCAGCAGTCAGGGATCTAACTATGGCTACACCTTC. Amino acids: CASSQGSNYGYTF.

The chain links TRBV30 to TRBJ1-1, with D possibly TRBD1 on 6 matching bases. CDR1 and CDR2 from the germline V gene are GTSNPN and SVGIG (reference sequence). V was trimmed by 3 bases and J by 6 bases, leaving 11 bases between them. The CDR3 contains 12 residues. CDR3 protein: CAWSDRSSEAFF. The CDR3 DNA follows: TGTGCCTGGAGCGACAGGAGTTCTGAAGCTTTCTTT.

This chain links TRBV13 with TRBJ1-4; 7 bases map to TRBD1. The CDR3 is 16 residues long. With 4 bases clipped from V and 0 bases from J, the junction kept 5 bases outside the gene matches. CDR1 and CDR2 from the germline V gene are PRHDT and FYEKMQ (reference sequence). CDR3: CASSWAQGATNEKLFF. The CDR3 DNA is TGTGCCAGCAGCTGGGCCCAGGGGGCAACTAATGAAAAACTGTTTTTT.

The chain is built from TRBV12-2 and TRBJ2-2; the table names TRBD2, a call not compared with the DNA. TRBV12-2 is described as a pseudogene. This CDR3 is built from 12 residues. DNA of the CDR3: TGTGCAAGTCGACGGGGGACCGGGGAGCTGTTTTTT. Its protein product is CASRRGTGELFF.

The J gene is TRBJ2-7, the V gene TRBV5-4, with TRBD1 matching over 8 bases. Germline loops: CDR1 SGHNT, CDR2 YYREEE (reference sequence). V dropped 3 bases and J dropped 3; count of bases not matched to a gene: 11. This CDR3 comprises 16 residues. Written as DNA, the CDR3 is TGTGCCAGCAGCTCCTTCGGGCAGGGGGCGGTCTACGAGCAGTACTTC. Amino acid sequence: CASSSFGQGAVYEQYF.

The chain recombines TRBV7-2 with TRBJ2-3; the match to TRBD1 covers 8 bases. Germline CDR1 and CDR2: SGHTA and FQGNSA. V lost 7 bases to trimming and J lost 2 bases; unmatched junction nucleotides: 5. This CDR3 contains 14 residues. The chain's CDR3 is CASIRDRNTDTQYF. The CDR3 DNA follows: TGTGCCAGCATCCGGGACAGGAACACAGATACGCAGTATTTT.

This chain joins TRBV5-1 and TRBJ1-1, with a weak D call TRBD1 (5 bases). Germline CDR1 is SGHRS and CDR2 is YFSETQ. V lost 0 bases and J lost 4, with 10 bases in between. This CDR3 is built from 14 residues. In nucleotides, the CDR3 is TGCGCCAGCAGCTTGGGGGACGGGGGCACTGAAGCTTTCTTT. Protein sequence: CASSLGDGGTEAFF.